This entry describes one T cell receptor (beta chain). Its target is not known. The CDR3 covers 16 residues. V shed 6 bases and J 2 bases; nucleotides not matched to a gene: 11. CDR1 is SNHLY, CDR2 FYNNEI, per germline. These data originate in a study of shared clonotypes between healthy human individuals. Study in general: For every donor, three CD4 naive, three CD4 memory, two CD8 naive and one CD8 memory plates were used. General observations from the study: It was the non-shared clonotypes that had lower generation probabilities than clonotypes shared by all four donors.

The repertoire was sequenced with immunoSEQ multiplex PCR; TCRdb's copy has only in-frame clones and lacks some. The sample lists about 2.4 million clones; 93% were seen once. Specimen: naive CD4+ T cells from PBMCs. Subset reported: CD45RA+ positively selected. This TCR came from a man aged 18 to 29 in good health. Some clones in this sample may be carry-over from other donors' samples. This chain connects TRBV2 to TRBJ2-3; 7 nucleotides match TRBD2. The CDR3, as DNA: TGTGCCAGCAGATTAAGCGGGACTGTTTACACAGATACGCAGTATTTT. It translates to CASRLSGTVYTDTQYF.